The rows below give T cell receptor beta chains drawn from one sample of a study of shared clonotypes between healthy human individuals. Profiling relied on immunoSEQ multiplex PCR, and the TCRdb table lists in-frame clones only, not all of them. The table lists around 480,000 clones, almost 80% of them singletons. The sequencing input was PBMCs. The receptors stem from a woman between 40 and 55 years old in good health. Some clones in this sample may be carry-over from other donors' samples. Both conserved end residues are part of each CDR3. Each record gives: CDR3 DNA, CDR3 protein, V gene, clone size, J gene, CDR3 length, D gene. A D gene is named only where the DNA matches it firmly. The size field is filled for only some rows; it gives once, few, many or a size class.

cdr3_nt: TGTGCCAGCAGCCAAGATATTCGTTGGGCAGGAGAAGCTTTCTTT
cdr3_aa: CASSQDIRWAGEAFF
v_call: TRBV14
clone_size: .
j_call: TRBJ1-1
cdr3_length: 15
d_call: .

cdr3_nt: TGTGCCATCAGCTCCCAGCGGTACACAGATACGCAGTATTTT
cdr3_aa: CAISSQRYTDTQYF
v_call: TRBV10-3
clone_size: .
j_call: TRBJ2-3
cdr3_length: 14
d_call: .

cdr3_nt: TGTGCCTGGAGGGTCTATACAGGGAGTGAAGCTTTCTTT
cdr3_aa: CAWRVYTGSEAFF
v_call: TRBV30
clone_size: .
j_call: TRBJ1-1
cdr3_length: 13
d_call: .

cdr3_nt: TGTGCAAGTTGGGCGGGTGGAAGCTCCTACGAGCAGTACTTC
cdr3_aa: CASWAGGSSYEQYF
v_call: TRBV28
clone_size: .
j_call: TRBJ2-7
cdr3_length: 14
d_call: .

cdr3_nt: TGTGCCAGCAGCTCGGACTGGACTAGCGGGAGCGGTGAGCAGTTCTTC
cdr3_aa: CASSSDWTSGSGEQFF
v_call: TRBV5-6
clone_size: .
j_call: TRBJ2-1
cdr3_length: 16
d_call: TRBD2

cdr3_nt: TGTGCCAGCAGTGGGACATCCTCCGCCGGAAACACCATATATTTT
cdr3_aa: CASSGTSSAGNTIYF
v_call: TRBV2
clone_size: .
j_call: TRBJ1-3
cdr3_length: 15
d_call: .

cdr3_nt: TGTGCCAGCAGCTTAGAGGGTGCAAATACGCAGTATTTT
cdr3_aa: CASSLEGANTQYF
v_call: TRBV11-2
clone_size: .
j_call: TRBJ2-3
cdr3_length: 13
d_call: .

cdr3_nt: TGTGCCAGCCGAATCCAGGGGATGGGGTCCCAGCCCCAGCATTTT
cdr3_aa: CASRIQGMGSQPQHF
v_call: TRBV6-1
clone_size: few
j_call: TRBJ1-5
cdr3_length: 15
d_call: .

cdr3_nt: TGTGCCAGCAGCGTGGGACAGATCCAAGAGACCCAGTACTTC
cdr3_aa: CASSVGQIQETQYF
v_call: TRBV5-4
clone_size: .
j_call: TRBJ2-5
cdr3_length: 14
d_call: TRBD1

cdr3_nt: TGTGCCGTCAGTGAGTCGACAGGGAACTCCTACGAGCAGTACTTC
cdr3_aa: CAVSESTGNSYEQYF
v_call: TRBV10-3
clone_size: .
j_call: TRBJ2-7
cdr3_length: 15
d_call: TRBD1

cdr3_nt: TGCGCCAGCAGCTTGGGTAGCCCACTCACAGATACGCAGTATTTT
cdr3_aa: CASSLGSPLTDTQYF
v_call: TRBV5-1
clone_size: .
j_call: TRBJ2-3
cdr3_length: 15
d_call: .

cdr3_nt: TGTGCCAGCAGCTTAAATGCCGGGACTCGCAATGAGCAGTTCTTC
cdr3_aa: CASSLNAGTRNEQFF
v_call: TRBV11-2
clone_size: .
j_call: TRBJ2-1
cdr3_length: 15
d_call: .

cdr3_nt: TGTGCCAGCAGGGGACAGACAGCCAAAAACATTCAGTACTTC
cdr3_aa: CASRGQTAKNIQYF
v_call: TRBV25-1
clone_size: .
j_call: TRBJ2-4
cdr3_length: 14
d_call: TRBD1

cdr3_nt: TGTGCCAGCAGCCAAGGACTAGCGGGAGGTTGGGGAGATACGCAGTATTTT
cdr3_aa: CASSQGLAGGWGDTQYF
v_call: TRBV5-4
clone_size: .
j_call: TRBJ2-3
cdr3_length: 17
d_call: TRBD2

cdr3_nt: TGTGCCACAAAAACAGGGTTGAACACCGGGGAGCTGTTTTTT
cdr3_aa: CATKTGLNTGELFF
v_call: TRBV19
clone_size: once
j_call: TRBJ2-2
cdr3_length: 14
d_call: .

cdr3_nt: TGTGCCAGCAGCTTAGACGGGAGTCGCCCAGATACGCAGTATTTT
cdr3_aa: CASSLDGSRPDTQYF
v_call: TRBV7-9
clone_size: .
j_call: TRBJ2-3
cdr3_length: 15
d_call: .

cdr3_nt: TGCAGCGTCAGAACAGGGGGCATCAACGAGCAGTACTTC
cdr3_aa: CSVRTGGINEQYF
v_call: TRBV29-1
clone_size: .
j_call: TRBJ2-7
cdr3_length: 13
d_call: TRBD1

cdr3_nt: TGTGCCAGCAGCTTGGTATCGCTCGCGAACACCGGGGAGCTGTTTTTT
cdr3_aa: CASSLVSLANTGELFF
v_call: TRBV5-6
clone_size: few
j_call: TRBJ2-2
cdr3_length: 16
d_call: .

cdr3_nt: TGTGCCAGCAGCTTATCACAGGTCAAGGGTGGCTACACCTTC
cdr3_aa: CASSLSQVKGGYTF
v_call: TRBV11-2
clone_size: .
j_call: TRBJ1-2
cdr3_length: 14
d_call: .

cdr3_nt: TGTGCCAGCAGCCTGTACAGGGGGAGTGGAGAGACCCAGTACTTC
cdr3_aa: CASSLYRGSGETQYF
v_call: TRBV5-5
clone_size: .
j_call: TRBJ2-5
cdr3_length: 15
d_call: TRBD1

cdr3_nt: TGTGCCAGCAGTTCCGGCAGGGTGGATACGCAGTATTTT
cdr3_aa: CASSSGRVDTQYF
v_call: TRBV27
clone_size: once
j_call: TRBJ2-3
cdr3_length: 13
d_call: .

cdr3_nt: TGTGCCAGCAGTTACACCGCTAGCGGGATATACAATGAGCAGTTCTTC
cdr3_aa: CASSYTASGIYNEQFF
v_call: TRBV6-5
clone_size: .
j_call: TRBJ2-1
cdr3_length: 16
d_call: TRBD2

cdr3_nt: TGTGCCACCGACCACCCAGGCTCCTACGAGCAGTACTTC
cdr3_aa: CATDHPGSYEQYF
v_call: TRBV28
clone_size: .
j_call: TRBJ2-7
cdr3_length: 13
d_call: .

cdr3_nt: TGCAGCGTCCTGGGACAGAGCAGCAATCAGCCCCAGCATTTT
cdr3_aa: CSVLGQSSNQPQHF
v_call: TRBV29-1
clone_size: .
j_call: TRBJ1-5
cdr3_length: 14
d_call: TRBD1

cdr3_nt: TGTGCCATCAGTGATGGGGGTGAGCAGTTCTTC
cdr3_aa: CAISDGGEQFF
v_call: TRBV10-3
clone_size: .
j_call: TRBJ2-1
cdr3_length: 11
d_call: .

cdr3_nt: TGTGCCAGCAGCTTAACGACAGGGGCAGGCTACAATGAGCAGTTCTTC
cdr3_aa: CASSLTTGAGYNEQFF
v_call: TRBV7-2
clone_size: once
j_call: TRBJ2-1
cdr3_length: 16
d_call: TRBD1

cdr3_nt: TGTGCCAGCAGTTCAGGACAGGGCGCTTTCTTT
cdr3_aa: CASSSGQGAFF
v_call: TRBV28
clone_size: .
j_call: TRBJ1-1
cdr3_length: 11
d_call: TRBD1

cdr3_nt: TGTGCCAGCAATGGGAGGACTAGTCGGAATGAGCAGTTCTTC
cdr3_aa: CASNGRTSRNEQFF
v_call: TRBV2
clone_size: .
j_call: TRBJ2-1
cdr3_length: 14
d_call: TRBD2

cdr3_nt: TGTGCCATCAGTGAGTCGTTCCAGCCGGTAGCCTACGAGCAGTACTTC
cdr3_aa: CAISESFQPVAYEQYF
v_call: TRBV10-3
clone_size: .
j_call: TRBJ2-7
cdr3_length: 16
d_call: .

cdr3_nt: TGTGCCAGTAGTGGAGCGGGATATCAAGAGACCCAGTACTTC
cdr3_aa: CASSGAGYQETQYF
v_call: TRBV19
clone_size: .
j_call: TRBJ2-5
cdr3_length: 14
d_call: TRBD2

cdr3_nt: TGCGCCAGCAGCCAGAGCTCCTACGAGCAGTACTTC
cdr3_aa: CASSQSSYEQYF
v_call: TRBV5-1
clone_size: .
j_call: TRBJ2-7
cdr3_length: 12
d_call: .

cdr3_nt: TGTGCCAGCAGGTCAACACTCTCCCAAGAGACCCAGTACTTC
cdr3_aa: CASRSTLSQETQYF
v_call: TRBV11-2
clone_size: .
j_call: TRBJ2-5
cdr3_length: 14
d_call: .

cdr3_nt: TGCGCCAGCAGCCAAGCTGTTACTAGCGGGAGCGCAGATACGCAGTATTTT
cdr3_aa: CASSQAVTSGSADTQYF
v_call: TRBV4-3
clone_size: .
j_call: TRBJ2-3
cdr3_length: 17
d_call: TRBD2

cdr3_nt: TGTGCCAGCAGTTTATCGACAGGGGGCCGTGGCTACACCTTC
cdr3_aa: CASSLSTGGRGYTF
v_call: TRBV27
clone_size: .
j_call: TRBJ1-2
cdr3_length: 14
d_call: TRBD1

cdr3_nt: TGTGCCAGCAGCGTAGCGACGAACACTGAAGCTTTCTTT
cdr3_aa: CASSVATNTEAFF
v_call: TRBV9
clone_size: .
j_call: TRBJ1-1
cdr3_length: 13
d_call: .

cdr3_nt: TGTGCCAGCAGCTTGTACACAGGCACCCCCCCGAACACTGAAGCTTTCTTT
cdr3_aa: CASSLYTGTPPNTEAFF
v_call: TRBV5-6
clone_size: .
j_call: TRBJ1-1
cdr3_length: 17
d_call: .

cdr3_nt: TGCGCCAGCAGCCATGACGATAACACAGATACGCAGTATTTT
cdr3_aa: CASSHDDNTDTQYF
v_call: TRBV4-1
clone_size: .
j_call: TRBJ2-3
cdr3_length: 14
d_call: .

cdr3_nt: TGTGCCAGCAGTGAGGGTATCGATGGCTACACCTTC
cdr3_aa: CASSEGIDGYTF
v_call: TRBV6-6
clone_size: .
j_call: TRBJ1-2
cdr3_length: 12
d_call: .

cdr3_nt: TGCGCCAGCAGCTGGGAGGGACTACAAAACAATGAGCAGTTCTTC
cdr3_aa: CASSWEGLQNNEQFF
v_call: TRBV5-1
clone_size: few
j_call: TRBJ2-1
cdr3_length: 15
d_call: TRBD2

cdr3_nt: TGTGCCAGCAGGGAGGGGCTACAAGAGACCCAGTACTTC
cdr3_aa: CASREGLQETQYF
v_call: TRBV27
clone_size: .
j_call: TRBJ2-5
cdr3_length: 13
d_call: .